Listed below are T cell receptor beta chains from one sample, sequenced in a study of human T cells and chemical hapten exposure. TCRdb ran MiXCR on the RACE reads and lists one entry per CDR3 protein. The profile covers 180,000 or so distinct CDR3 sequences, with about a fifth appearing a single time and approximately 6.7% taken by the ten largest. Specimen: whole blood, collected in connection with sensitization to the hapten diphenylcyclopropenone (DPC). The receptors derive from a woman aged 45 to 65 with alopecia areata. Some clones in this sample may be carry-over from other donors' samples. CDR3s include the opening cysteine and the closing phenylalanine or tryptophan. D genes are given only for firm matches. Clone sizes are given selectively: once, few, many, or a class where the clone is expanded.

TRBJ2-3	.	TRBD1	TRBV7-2	CASSFFGQASTDTQYF	TGTGCCAGCAGCTTCTTTGGACAGGCGAGCACAGATACGCAGTATTTT
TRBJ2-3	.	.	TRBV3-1	CASSQGPDTQYF	TGTGCCAGCAGCCAAGGGCCAGATACGCAGTATTTT
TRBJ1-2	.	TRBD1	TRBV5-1	CASRDGQVASGYTF	TGCGCCAGCAGGGACGGACAGGTTGCGAGCGGCTACACCTTC
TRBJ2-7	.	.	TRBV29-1	CSVGTDLTYEQYF	TGCAGCGTAGGGACGGACCTGACCTACGAGCAGTACTTC
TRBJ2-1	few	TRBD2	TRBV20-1	CSASDLAGGLGYNEQFF	TGCAGTGCTAGTGATCTAGCGGGAGGCCTCGGCTACAATGAGCAGTTCTTC
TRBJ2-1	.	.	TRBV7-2	CASSFRTVQFF	TGTGCCAGCAGCTTTCGGACCGTACAGTTCTTC
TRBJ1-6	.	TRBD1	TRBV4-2	CASSQERRTGMSSPLHF	TGTGCCAGCAGCCAAGAGCGTCGGACAGGGATGAGTTCACCCCTCCACTTT
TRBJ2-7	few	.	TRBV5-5	CASSLGVQGGDEQYF	TGTGCCAGCAGCTTGGGGGTTCAGGGTGGGGACGAGCAGTACTTC
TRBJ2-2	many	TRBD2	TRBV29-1	CSFKSGRSSGELFF	TGCAGCTTTAAAAGCGGGAGAAGTTCCGGGGAGCTGTTTTTT
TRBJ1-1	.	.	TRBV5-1	CASSPSGFTEAFF	TGCGCCAGCAGCCCCTCGGGGTTTACTGAAGCTTTCTTT
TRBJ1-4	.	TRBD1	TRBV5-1	CASSSGQDNEKLFF	TGCGCCAGCAGCTCCGGACAGGATAATGAAAAACTGTTTTTT
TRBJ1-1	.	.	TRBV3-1	CASSQAGASRTEAFF	TGTGCCAGCAGCCAAGCAGGGGCCTCGCGCACTGAAGCTTTCTTT
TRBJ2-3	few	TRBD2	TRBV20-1	CSARDWLAGTDTQYF	TGCAGTGCTAGAGATTGGCTAGCGGGCACAGATACGCAGTATTTT
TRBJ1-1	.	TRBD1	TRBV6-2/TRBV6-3	CASSYEPGGPMNTEAFF	TGTGCCAGCAGTTACGAGCCAGGGGGCCCCATGAACACTGAAGCTTTCTTT
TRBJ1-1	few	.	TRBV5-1	CASSSSHLRGTEAFF	TGCGCCAGCAGCTCGTCACACCTAAGAGGGACTGAAGCTTTCTTT
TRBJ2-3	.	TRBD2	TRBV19	CASRSAGGAQTDTQYF	TGTGCCAGTAGGTCAGCGGGAGGGGCACAAACAGATACGCAGTATTTT
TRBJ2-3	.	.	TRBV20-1	CSAKWSFTDTQYF	TGCAGTGCTAAGTGGTCCTTCACAGATACGCAGTATTTT
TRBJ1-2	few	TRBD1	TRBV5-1	CASSGGQGYGYTF	TGCGCCAGCAGCGGGGGACAGGGATATGGCTACACCTTC
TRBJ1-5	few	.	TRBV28	CASSLLWLGSGNQPQHF	TGTGCCAGCAGCCTCCTATGGTTGGGTAGTGGCAATCAGCCCCAGCATTTT
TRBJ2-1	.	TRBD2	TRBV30	CAWSVGAGDGEQFF	TGTGCCTGGAGTGTAGGGGCGGGAGACGGTGAGCAGTTCTTC
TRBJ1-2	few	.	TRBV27	CASSSGNGYTF	TGTGCCAGCAGTTCTGGGAACGGCTACACCTTC
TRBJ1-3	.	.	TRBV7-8	CASSLAAVGSGNTIYF	TGTGCCAGCAGCTTAGCCGCGGTAGGCTCTGGAAACACCATATATTTT
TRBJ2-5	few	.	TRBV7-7	CASSPGRGRQETQYF	TGTGCCAGCAGTCCCGGACGGGGACGGCAAGAGACCCAGTACTTC
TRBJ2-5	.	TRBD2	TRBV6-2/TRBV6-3	CASSTAGATTQYF	TGTGCCAGCAGTACAGCGGGAGCGACGACCCAGTACTTC
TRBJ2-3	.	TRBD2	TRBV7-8	CASSRDYPSTDTQYF	TGTGCCAGCAGCCGGGACTACCCTAGCACAGATACGCAGTATTTT
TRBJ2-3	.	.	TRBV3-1	CASSQDRAGLRDTQYF	TGTGCCAGCAGCCAAGACAGGGCCGGTCTGAGGGATACGCAGTATTTT